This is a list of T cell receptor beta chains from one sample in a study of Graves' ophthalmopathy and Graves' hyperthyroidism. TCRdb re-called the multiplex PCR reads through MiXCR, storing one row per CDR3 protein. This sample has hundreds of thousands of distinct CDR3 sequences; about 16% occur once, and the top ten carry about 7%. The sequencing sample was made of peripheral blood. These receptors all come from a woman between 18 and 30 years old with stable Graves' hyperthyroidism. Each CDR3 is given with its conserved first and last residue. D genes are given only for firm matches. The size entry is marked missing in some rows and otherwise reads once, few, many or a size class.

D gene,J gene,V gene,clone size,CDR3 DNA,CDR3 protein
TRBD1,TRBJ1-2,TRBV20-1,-,TGCAGTGCTAGAGGGGGGACAGGGGGTGGCTACACCTTC,CSARGGTGGGYTF
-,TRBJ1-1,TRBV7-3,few,TGTGCCAGCAGCTCCCGGGGAGGGGCTGAAGCTTTCTTT,CASSSRGGAEAFF
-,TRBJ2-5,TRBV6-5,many,TGTGCCAGCAGTTATCGAACAGTTGGGGAGACCCAGTACTTC,CASSYRTVGETQYF
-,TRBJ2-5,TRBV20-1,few,TGCAGTGCTAACCAGGGGAGTAAGGAGACCCAGTACTTC,CSANQGSKETQYF
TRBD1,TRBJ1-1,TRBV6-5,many,TGTGCCAGCAGTTACTCCCAGGGGGACTTCACTGAAGCTTTCTTT,CASSYSQGDFTEAFF
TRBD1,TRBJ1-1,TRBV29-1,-,TGCAGCGTTGCAGGGGGAAGAGAAGCTTTCTTT,CSVAGGREAFF
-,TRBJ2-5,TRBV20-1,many,TGCAGTGCTAGGGATAGAGAGACCCAGTACTTC,CSARDRETQYF
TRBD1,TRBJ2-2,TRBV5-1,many,TGCGCCAGCAGCTTGATCACAGGGGGTTCCACCGGGGAGCTGTTTTTT,CASSLITGGSTGELFF
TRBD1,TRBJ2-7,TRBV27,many,TGTGCCAGCAGTCCCATATTGACAGGGGGCAGGTCCTACGAGCAGTACTTC,CASSPILTGGRSYEQYF
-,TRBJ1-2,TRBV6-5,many,TGTGCCAGCAGTTTGGGATTGTCCTATGGCTACACCTTC,CASSLGLSYGYTF
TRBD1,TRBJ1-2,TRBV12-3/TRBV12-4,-,TGTGCCAGCAGTTTATTCCGGGACAGGGGACGGGATGGCTACACCTTC,CASSLFRDRGRDGYTF
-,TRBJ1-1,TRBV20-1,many,TGCAGTGCTTCCCTCGACAGTACGAACACTGAAGCTTTCTTT,CSASLDSTNTEAFF
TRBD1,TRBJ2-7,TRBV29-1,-,TGCAGCGTTGATTGGACAGGGGGCTACGAGCAGTACTTC,CSVDWTGGYEQYF